This T cell receptor beta chain was sequenced in a study of post-analysis software for immune sequencing data. Study overall: In terms of disease course, relapsing-remitting, secondary progressive and progressive-relapsing multiple sclerosis were included.

Sequencing libraries made from TCR beta cDNA carried unique molecular identifiers. T cells numbering about 0.85 to 10 million yielded cDNA molecules that totaled roughly 500,000. TCRdb analysed the PCR reads with MiXCR anew, one entry per CDR3 protein. The sample shows roughly 600,000 distinct CDR3 sequences, 44% of them seen only once. J gave up 3 bases and V 2 bases, and 9 bases lay outside the gene matches. CDR3 length: 15 residues. Germline CDR1 and CDR2: SQVTM and ANQGSEA. Study outcomes and limitations: Patients carried roughly 5 TRBV segments more frequently than controls did, and TRBV5-6, TRBV5-1 and TRBV20-1 were among them. Samples made in the same batch grouped tightly together by F measure. Controls significantly exceeded multiple sclerosis patients in normalized Chao1 diversity.

This clonotype came up a few times. What it recognizes is unknown. The sample taken for sequencing was blood. This clonotype originated in a girl aged 5 to 17 with multiple sclerosis. The chain couples TRBV29-1 to TRBJ2-7, with 8 bases lining up with TRBD2. CDR3 amino acids: CSVEWAGGPYYEQYF. DNA of the CDR3: TGCAGCGTTGAATGGGCGGGAGGTCCGTACTACGAGCAGTACTTC.